This T cell receptor beta chain stems from a study of cytomegalovirus exposure and HLA in healthy donors. Study background: Both the roughly 120 validation repertoires and the 600 to 700 first-cohort repertoires used the same platform, as reported by a later analysis. General observations from the study: Per published reports, the classifier diagnosed cytomegalovirus status with high specificity and sensitivity. A list of 164 TCR beta chains associated with cytomegalovirus was given. Subsequent analysis showed first-cohort TCR clusters tending to co-occur in around 130 validation repertoires.

The CDR3 is made up of 16 amino acids. V lost 3 bases to trimming and J lost 0 bases; unmatched junction nucleotides: 5. Germline CDR1 and CDR2: SGDLS and YYNGEE. Remarks on this clone: Its antigen remains unknown.

Sequencing used immunoSEQ multiplex PCR; TCRdb keeps in-frame clones, though not all of them. The sample lists 260,000 or so clones, around 87% occurring once. V and J are TRBV9 and TRBJ2-3, with 9 bases that match TRBD2. The sample taken for sequencing was PBMCs. The receptor was isolated from a woman between 18 and 29 years old in good health and CMV-seronegative. The CDR3 coding sequence is TGTGCCAGCAGCGGCCGACTAGCGGAGAGCACAGATACGCAGTATTTT. As protein: CASSGRLAESTDTQYF.